This T cell receptor (beta chain) came from a study of blood T cells in healthy people across ages. The authors drew approximately 10 milliliters of peripheral blood from each donor. For the second PCR, which ran for 7 to 11 cycles, a sample-barcoded 5' primer and a J-beta primer mix were used. MiXCR, run by TCRdb on the 5' RACE reads, gives a single entry per CDR3 protein. This sample has 1,500,000 or so distinct CDR3 sequences; under 55% occur once, and the top ten carry about 4%. The CDR3 loop spans 17 amino acids. Trimming cost V 3 bases and J 2 bases; bases outside gene matches: 10. The germline V gene has CDR1 SGDLS and CDR2 YYNGEE.

This TCR derives from a woman aged 18-35 years in good health. The sequenced material came from blood. The J gene is TRBJ2-3, the V gene TRBV9; 9 bases are shared with TRBD1. The CDR3 sequence is CASSEGGQGQLTDTQYF. The DNA for the CDR3 is TGTGCCAGCAGCGAGGGGGGACAGGGACAACTCACAGATACGCAGTATTTT.